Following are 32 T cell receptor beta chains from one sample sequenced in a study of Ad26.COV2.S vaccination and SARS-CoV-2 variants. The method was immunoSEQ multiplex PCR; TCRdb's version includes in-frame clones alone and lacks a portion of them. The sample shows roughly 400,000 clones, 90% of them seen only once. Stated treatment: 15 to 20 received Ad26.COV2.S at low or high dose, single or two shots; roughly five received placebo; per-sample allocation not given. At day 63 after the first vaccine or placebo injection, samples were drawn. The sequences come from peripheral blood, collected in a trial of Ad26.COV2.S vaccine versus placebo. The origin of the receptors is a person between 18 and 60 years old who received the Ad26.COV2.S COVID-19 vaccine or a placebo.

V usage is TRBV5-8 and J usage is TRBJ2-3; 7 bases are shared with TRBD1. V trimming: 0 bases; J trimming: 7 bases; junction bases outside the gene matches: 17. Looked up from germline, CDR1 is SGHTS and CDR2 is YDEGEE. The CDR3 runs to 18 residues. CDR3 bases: TGTGCCAGCAGCTTGGCCATCGGTTGGCAGGGGGAAGCGAATACGCAGTATTTT. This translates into CASSLAIGWQGEANTQYF.

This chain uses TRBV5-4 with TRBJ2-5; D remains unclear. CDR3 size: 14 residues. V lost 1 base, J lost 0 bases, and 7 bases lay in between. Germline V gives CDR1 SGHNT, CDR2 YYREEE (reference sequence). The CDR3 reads CASSLTGYQETQYF. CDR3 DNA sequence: TGTGCCAGCAGCTTGACCGGTTACCAAGAGACCCAGTACTTC.

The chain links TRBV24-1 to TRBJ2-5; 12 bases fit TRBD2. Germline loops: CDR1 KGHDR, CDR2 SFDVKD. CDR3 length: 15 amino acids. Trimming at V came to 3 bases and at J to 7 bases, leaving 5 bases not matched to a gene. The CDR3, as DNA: TGTGCCACCAGTGATCCGGGACTAGCGGGCGGGACCCAGTACTTC. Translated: CATSDPGLAGGTQYF.

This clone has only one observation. The CDR3 DNA follows: TGTGCCAGCAGCTTAACCTGGGGCACCGGGGAGCTGTTTTTT. Amino acids: CASSLTWGTGELFF. V and J are TRBV7-2 and TRBJ2-2; D is uncertain. V was clipped by 2 bases and J by 4 bases, with 8 bases between them. CDR1 and CDR2 (germline): SGHTA, FQGNSA. The CDR3 has 14 residues.

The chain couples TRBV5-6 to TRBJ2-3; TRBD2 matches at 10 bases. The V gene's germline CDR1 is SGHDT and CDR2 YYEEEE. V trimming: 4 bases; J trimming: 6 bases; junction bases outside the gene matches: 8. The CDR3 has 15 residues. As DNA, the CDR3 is TGTGCCAGCAGCCTCACGAGCGGGGGGGCCGATACGCAGTATTTT. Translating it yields CASSLTSGGADTQYF.

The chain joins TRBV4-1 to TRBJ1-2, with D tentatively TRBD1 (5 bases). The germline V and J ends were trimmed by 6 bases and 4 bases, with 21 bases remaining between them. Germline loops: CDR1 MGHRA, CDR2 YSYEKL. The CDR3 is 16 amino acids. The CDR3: CASSQNDAKGLYGYTF. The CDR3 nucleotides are TGCGCCAGCAGTCAAAACGACGCTAAGGGACTCTATGGCTACACCTTC.

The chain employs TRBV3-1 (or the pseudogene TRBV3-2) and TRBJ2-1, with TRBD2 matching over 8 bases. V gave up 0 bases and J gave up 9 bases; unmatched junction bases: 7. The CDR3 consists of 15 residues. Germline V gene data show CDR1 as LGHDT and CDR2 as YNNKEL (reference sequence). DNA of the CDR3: TGTGCCAGCAGCCAAGATTTGAGCGGGAGCGTTGAGCAGTTCTTC. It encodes CASSQDLSGSVEQFF.

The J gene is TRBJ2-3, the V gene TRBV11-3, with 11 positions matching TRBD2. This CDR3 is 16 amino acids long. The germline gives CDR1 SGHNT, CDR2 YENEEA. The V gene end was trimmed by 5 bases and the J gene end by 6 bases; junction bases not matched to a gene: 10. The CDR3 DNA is TGTGCCAGCAGCCTCCACGGGACTAGCGGAGAGGATACGCAGTATTTT. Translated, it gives CASSLHGTSGEDTQYF.

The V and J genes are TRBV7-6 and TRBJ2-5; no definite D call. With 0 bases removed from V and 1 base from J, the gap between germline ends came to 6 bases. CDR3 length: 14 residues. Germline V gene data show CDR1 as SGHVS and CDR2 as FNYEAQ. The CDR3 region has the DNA TGTGCCAGCAGCTTAGCGCTTTCCCAAGAGACCCAGTACTTC. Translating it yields CASSLALSQETQYF.

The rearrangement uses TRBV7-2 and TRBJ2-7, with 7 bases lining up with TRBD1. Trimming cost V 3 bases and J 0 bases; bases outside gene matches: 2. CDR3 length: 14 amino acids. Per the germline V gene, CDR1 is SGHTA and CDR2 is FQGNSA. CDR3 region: CASSFRDSSYEQYF. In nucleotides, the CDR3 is TGTGCCAGCAGCTTTCGGGACAGCTCCTACGAGCAGTACTTC.

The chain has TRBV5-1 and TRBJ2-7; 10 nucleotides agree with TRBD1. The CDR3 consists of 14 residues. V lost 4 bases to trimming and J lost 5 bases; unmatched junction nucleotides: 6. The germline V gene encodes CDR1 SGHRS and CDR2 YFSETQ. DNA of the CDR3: TGCGCCAGCAGCCTGGGACAGGGGACCCACGAGCAGTACTTC. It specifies CASSLGQGTHEQYF.

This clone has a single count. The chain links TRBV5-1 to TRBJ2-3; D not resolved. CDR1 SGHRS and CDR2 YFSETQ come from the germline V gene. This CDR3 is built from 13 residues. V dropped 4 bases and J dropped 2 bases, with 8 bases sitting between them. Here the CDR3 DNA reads TGCGCCAGCAGCCCGATTTTCACAGATACGCAGTATTTT. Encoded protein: CASSPIFTDTQYF.

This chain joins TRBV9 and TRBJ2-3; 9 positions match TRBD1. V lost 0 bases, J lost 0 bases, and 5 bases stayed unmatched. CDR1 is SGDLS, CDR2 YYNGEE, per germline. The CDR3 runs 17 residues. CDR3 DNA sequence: TGTGCCAGCAGCGTAGCCGGGACAGGGACTAGCACAGATACGCAGTATTTT. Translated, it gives CASSVAGTGTSTDTQYF.

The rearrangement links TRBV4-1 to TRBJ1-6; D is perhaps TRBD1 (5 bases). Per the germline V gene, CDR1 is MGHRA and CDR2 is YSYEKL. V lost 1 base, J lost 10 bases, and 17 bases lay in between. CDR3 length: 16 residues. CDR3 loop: CASSQGLAGTGSPLHF. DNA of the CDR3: TGCGCCAGCAGCCAAGGGTTGGCAGGGACCGGATCACCCCTCCACTTT.

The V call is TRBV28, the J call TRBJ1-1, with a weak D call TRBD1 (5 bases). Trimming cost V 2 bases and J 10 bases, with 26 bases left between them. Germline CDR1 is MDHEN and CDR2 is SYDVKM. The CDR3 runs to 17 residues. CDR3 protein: CASSLSPGGRGLIRAFF. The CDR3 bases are TGTGCCAGCAGTTTAAGCCCTGGGGGGAGGGGCCTGATTCGAGCTTTCTTT.

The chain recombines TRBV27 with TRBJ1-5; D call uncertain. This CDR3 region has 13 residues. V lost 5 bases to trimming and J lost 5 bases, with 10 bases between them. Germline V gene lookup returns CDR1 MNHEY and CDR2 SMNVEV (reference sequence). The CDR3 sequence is CASSQSPDQPQHF. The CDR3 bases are TGTGCCAGCAGTCAATCGCCTGATCAGCCCCAGCATTTT.

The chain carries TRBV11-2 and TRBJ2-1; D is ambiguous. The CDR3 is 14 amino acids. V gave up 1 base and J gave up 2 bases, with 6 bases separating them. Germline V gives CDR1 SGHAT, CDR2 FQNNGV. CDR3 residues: CASSLGVPYNEQFF. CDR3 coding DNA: TGTGCCAGCAGCTTAGGCGTGCCCTACAATGAGCAGTTCTTC.

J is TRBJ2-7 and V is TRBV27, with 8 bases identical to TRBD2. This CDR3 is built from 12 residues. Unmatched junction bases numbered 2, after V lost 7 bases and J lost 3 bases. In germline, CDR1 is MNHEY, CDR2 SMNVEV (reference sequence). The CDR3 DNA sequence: TGTGCCAGCAAAAGCGGGAGCTACGAGCAGTACTTC. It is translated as CASKSGSYEQYF.

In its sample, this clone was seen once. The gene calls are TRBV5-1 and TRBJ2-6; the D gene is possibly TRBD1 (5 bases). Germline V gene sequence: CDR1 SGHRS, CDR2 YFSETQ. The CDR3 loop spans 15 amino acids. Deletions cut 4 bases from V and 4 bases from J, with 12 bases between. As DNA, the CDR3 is TGCGCCAGCAGCGTACAGGTTTCCGGGGCCAACGTCCTGACTTTC. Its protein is CASSVQVSGANVLTF. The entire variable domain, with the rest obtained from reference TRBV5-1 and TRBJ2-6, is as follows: KAGVTQTPRYLIKTRGQQVTLSCSPISGHRSVSWYQQTPGQGLQFLFEYFSETQRNKGNFPGRFSGRQFSNSRSEMNVSTLELGDSALYLCASSVQVSGANVLTFGAGSRLTVL.

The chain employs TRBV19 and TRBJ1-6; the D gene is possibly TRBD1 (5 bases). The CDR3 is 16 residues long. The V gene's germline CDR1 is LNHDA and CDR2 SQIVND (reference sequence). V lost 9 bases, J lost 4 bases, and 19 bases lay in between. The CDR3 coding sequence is TGTGCCAGCAAGACGGCGGGCAGGGTGTATAATTCACCCCTCCACTTT. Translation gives CASKTAGRVYNSPLHF.

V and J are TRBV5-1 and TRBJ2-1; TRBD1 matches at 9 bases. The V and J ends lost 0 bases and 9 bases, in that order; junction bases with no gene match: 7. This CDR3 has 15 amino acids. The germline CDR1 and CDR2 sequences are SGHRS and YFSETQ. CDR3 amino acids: CASSLGDREGGEQFF. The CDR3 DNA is TGCGCCAGCAGCTTGGGGGACAGGGAAGGCGGTGAGCAGTTCTTC. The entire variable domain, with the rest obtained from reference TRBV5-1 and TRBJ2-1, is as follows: KAGVTQTPRYLIKTRGQQVTLSCSPISGHRSVSWYQQTPGQGLQFLFEYFSETQRNKGNFPGRFSGRQFSNSRSEMNVSTLELGDSALYLCASSLGDREGGEQFFGPGTRLTVL.

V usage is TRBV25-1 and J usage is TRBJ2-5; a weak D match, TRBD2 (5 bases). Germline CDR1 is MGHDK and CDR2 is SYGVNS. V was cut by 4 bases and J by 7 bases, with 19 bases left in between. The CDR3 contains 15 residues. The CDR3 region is CASSAAGPSAGTQYF. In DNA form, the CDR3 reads TGTGCCAGCAGTGCCGCGGGCCCCTCTGCGGGGACCCAGTACTTC.

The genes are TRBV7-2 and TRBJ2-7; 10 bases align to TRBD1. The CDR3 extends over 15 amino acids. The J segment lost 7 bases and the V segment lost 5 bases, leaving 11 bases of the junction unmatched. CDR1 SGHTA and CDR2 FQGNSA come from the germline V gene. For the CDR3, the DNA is TGTGCCAGCAGCCATGGGGACAGGGGAATAGGAGAGCAGTACTTC. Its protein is CASSHGDRGIGEQYF.

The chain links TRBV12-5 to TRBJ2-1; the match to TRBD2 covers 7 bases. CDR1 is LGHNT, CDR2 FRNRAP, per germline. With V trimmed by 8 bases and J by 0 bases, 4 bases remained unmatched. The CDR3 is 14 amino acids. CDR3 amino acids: CASSGGSSYNEQFF. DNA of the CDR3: TGTGCTAGTTCGGGCGGGAGCTCCTACAATGAGCAGTTCTTC.

The CDR3 loop is CASSHGGANTGELFF. The CDR3 DNA reads as TGTGCCAGCAGCCACGGGGGAGCGAACACCGGGGAGCTGTTTTTT. This chain joins TRBV3-1 (or the pseudogene TRBV3-2) and TRBJ2-2, with D perhaps matching TRBD2 (6 bases). Trimming removed 3 bases at V and 0 bases at J, with 8 bases between. This CDR3 region has 15 residues. In germline, CDR1 is LGHDT, CDR2 YNNKEL (reference sequence).

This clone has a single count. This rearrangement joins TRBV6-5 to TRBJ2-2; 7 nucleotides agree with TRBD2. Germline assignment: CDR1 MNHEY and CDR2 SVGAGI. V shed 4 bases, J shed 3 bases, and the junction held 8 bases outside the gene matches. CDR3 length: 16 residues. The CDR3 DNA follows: TGTGCCAGCAGTTCCCCTAGCGGTGAAGACACCGGGGAGCTGTTTTTT. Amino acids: CASSSPSGEDTGELFF.

In DNA, the CDR3 is TGTGCCAGCACCCCAAATGGGGTTCGGACAGATACGCAGTATTTT. Translation: CASTPNGVRTDTQYF. This sequence joins TRBV28 and TRBJ2-3; D gene ambiguous. Trimming removed 7 bases at V and 3 bases at J, with 17 bases between. The CDR3 is made up of 15 amino acids. Germline V gene lookup returns CDR1 MDHEN and CDR2 SYDVKM.

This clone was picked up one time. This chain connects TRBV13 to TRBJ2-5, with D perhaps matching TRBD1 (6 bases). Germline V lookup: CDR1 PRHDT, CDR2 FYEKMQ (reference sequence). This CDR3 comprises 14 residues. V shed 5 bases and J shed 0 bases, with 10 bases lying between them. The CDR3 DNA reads TGTGCCAGCAGCCCTACAGGGTACCAAGAGACCCAGTACTTC. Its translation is CASSPTGYQETQYF.

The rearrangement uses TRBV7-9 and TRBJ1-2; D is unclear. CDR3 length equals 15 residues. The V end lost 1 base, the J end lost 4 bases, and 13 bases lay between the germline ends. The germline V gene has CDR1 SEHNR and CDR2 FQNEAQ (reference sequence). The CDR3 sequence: CASSLGAGGFYGYTF. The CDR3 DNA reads TGTGCCAGCAGCTTAGGGGCAGGTGGCTTCTATGGCTACACCTTC.

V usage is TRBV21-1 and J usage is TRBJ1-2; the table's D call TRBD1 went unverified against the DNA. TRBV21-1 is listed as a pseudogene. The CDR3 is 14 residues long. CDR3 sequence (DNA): TGTGCCAGCAACACCGGACACAGAAACTATGGCTACACCTTC. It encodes CASNTGHRNYGYTF.

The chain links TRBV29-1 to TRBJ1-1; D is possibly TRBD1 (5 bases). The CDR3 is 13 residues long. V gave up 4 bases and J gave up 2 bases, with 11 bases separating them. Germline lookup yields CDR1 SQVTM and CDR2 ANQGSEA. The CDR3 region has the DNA TGCAGCGTTGTCAGGGAAGAAAACACTGAAGCTTTCTTT. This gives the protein CSVVREENTEAFF.

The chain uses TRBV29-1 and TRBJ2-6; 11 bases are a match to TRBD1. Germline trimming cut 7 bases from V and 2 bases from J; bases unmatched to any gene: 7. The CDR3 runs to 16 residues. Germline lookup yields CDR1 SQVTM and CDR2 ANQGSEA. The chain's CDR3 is CSAQGTGGTGANVLTF. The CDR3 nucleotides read TGCAGCGCCCAGGGGACAGGGGGAACTGGGGCCAACGTCCTGACTTTC.